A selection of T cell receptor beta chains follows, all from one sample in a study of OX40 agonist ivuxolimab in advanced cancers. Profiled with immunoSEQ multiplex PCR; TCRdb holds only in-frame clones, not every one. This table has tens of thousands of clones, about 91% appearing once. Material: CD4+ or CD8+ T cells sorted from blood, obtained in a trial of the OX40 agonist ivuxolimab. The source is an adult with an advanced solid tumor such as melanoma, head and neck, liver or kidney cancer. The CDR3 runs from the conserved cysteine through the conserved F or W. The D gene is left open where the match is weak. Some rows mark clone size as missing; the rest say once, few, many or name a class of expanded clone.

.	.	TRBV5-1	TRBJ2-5	TGCGCCAGCAGCCCCCTGGGGGGACTGGTAGAGACCCAGTACTTC	CASSPLGGLVETQYF
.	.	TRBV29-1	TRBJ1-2	TGCAGCGTTGAACGAAAGGACAGAGCTCGGGGCTACACCTTC	CSVERKDRARGYTF
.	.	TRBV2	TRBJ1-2	TGTGCCAGCATCCCGGGGCTAAGACGACATGGCTACACCTTC	CASIPGLRRHGYTF
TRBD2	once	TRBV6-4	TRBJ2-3	TGTGCCAGCAGTGACCCCCGATGGACTAGCGGGGGATCAACAGATACGCAGTATTTT	CASSDPRWTSGGSTDTQYF
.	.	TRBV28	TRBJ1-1	TGTGCCAGCAGTTTAGTGGGGGGGAAGACTGAAGCTTTCTTT	CASSLVGGKTEAFF
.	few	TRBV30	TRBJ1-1	TGTGCCTGGGGGGACACGTTGAACACTGAAGCTTTCTTT	CAWGDTLNTEAFF
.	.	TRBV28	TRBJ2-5	TGTGCCAGCAGCCTACCACCCGACAGGCGCCTCCAAGAGACCCAGTACTTC	CASSLPPDRRLQETQYF
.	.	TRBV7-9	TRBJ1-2	TGTGCCAGCAGCCTCAGGGAGACCGATGGCTACACCTTC	CASSLRETDGYTF
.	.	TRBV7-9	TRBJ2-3	TGTGCCAGCAGCTTCGAGGCCGCGTATACGCAGTATTTT	CASSFEAAYTQYF
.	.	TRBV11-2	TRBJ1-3	TGTGCCAGCAGCTTTACAGGAAACACCATATATTTT	CASSFTGNTIYF
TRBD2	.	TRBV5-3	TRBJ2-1	TGTGCCAGACCCCCCAGCGGGACGGGCTCCTACAATGAGCAGTTCTTC	CARPPSGTGSYNEQFF
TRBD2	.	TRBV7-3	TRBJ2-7	TGTGCCAGCAGCCCCTCTCGGACTAGCGGCGAGCAGTACTTC	CASSPSRTSGEQYF
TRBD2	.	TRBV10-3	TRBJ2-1	TGTGCCATCACCCGGACTAGCGGGGTAACCTACAATGAGCAGTTCTTC	CAITRTSGVTYNEQFF
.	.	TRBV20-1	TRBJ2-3	TGCAGTGCTCCCCACCCGGATACGCAGTATTTT	CSAPHPDTQYF
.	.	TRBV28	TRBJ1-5	TGTGCCAGCAGTTTTGTCTTGGGGAATCAGCCCCAGCATTTT	CASSFVLGNQPQHF
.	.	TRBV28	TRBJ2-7	TGTGCCAGCAGAGGACACGTCAACTACGAGCAGTACTTC	CASRGHVNYEQYF
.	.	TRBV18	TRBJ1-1	TGTGCCAGCTCACCACCGTCGGGGGCGATGGCTGAAGCTTTCTTT	CASSPPSGAMAEAFF
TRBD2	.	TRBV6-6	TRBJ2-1	TGTGCCAGCAGTTACTCGTCTAGCGGGGCGAACAATGAGCAGTTCTTC	CASSYSSSGANNEQFF
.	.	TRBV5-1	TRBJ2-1	TGCGCCAGCAGCTTGACAAGGGGACATTCCAATGAGCAGTTCTTC	CASSLTRGHSNEQFF
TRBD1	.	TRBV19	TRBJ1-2	TGTGCCAGTAGTATAGCTCCAGGGGGAAACTATGGCTACACCTTC	CASSIAPGGNYGYTF
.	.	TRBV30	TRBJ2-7	TGTGCCTGGAGTGTGGGCCCGTACGAGCAGTACTTC	CAWSVGPYEQYF
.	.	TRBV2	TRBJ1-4	TGTGCCAGCCGGTTGGGGGGAGAAAAACTGTTTTTT	CASRLGGEKLFF
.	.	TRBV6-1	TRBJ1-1	TGTGCCAGCAGAGTGGGGGGACAGAACACTGAAGCTTTCTTT	CASRVGGQNTEAFF
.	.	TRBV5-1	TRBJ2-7	TGCGCCAGCAGCTTGGACCTGACTAGTGGGCGGCAGTACTTC	CASSLDLTSGRQYF
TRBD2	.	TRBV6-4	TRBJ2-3	TGTGCCAGCAGTCTTAGCGGGAGCGGGACAGATACGCAGTATTTT	CASSLSGSGTDTQYF
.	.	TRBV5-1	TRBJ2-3	TGCGCCAGCAGCTCCTTGCGGGAACGAAAGCAGTATTTT	CASSSLRERKQYF
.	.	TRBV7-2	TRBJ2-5	TGTGCCAGCAGCACGCGGACAGAAGAGACCCAGTACTTC	CASSTRTEETQYF
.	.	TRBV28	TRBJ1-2	TGTGCCAGCAGTTTAGGGCAGGGGACGCCCTCCTATTGGGGCTACACCTTC	CASSLGQGTPSYWGYTF
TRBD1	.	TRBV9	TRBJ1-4	TGTGCCAGCAGCGTAGACCAGGGGGCTAATGAAAAACTGTTTTTT	CASSVDQGANEKLFF
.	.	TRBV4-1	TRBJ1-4	TGCGCCAGCAGCCAACCCCCTCGACAGGCAACTAATGAAAAACTGTTTTTT	CASSQPPRQATNEKLFF
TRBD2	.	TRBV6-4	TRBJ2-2	TGTGCCAGCAGCCGTCGGGGGGATACGAACACCGGGGAGCTGTTTTTT	CASSRRGDTNTGELFF
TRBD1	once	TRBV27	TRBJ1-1	TGTGCCAGCAGTTTCCTGACAGGGTCCACTGAAGCTTTCTTT	CASSFLTGSTEAFF
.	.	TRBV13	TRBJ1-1	TGTGCCAGCTTAAGGACAAAAGAAGCTTTCTTT	CASLRTKEAFF
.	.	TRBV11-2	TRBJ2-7	TGTGCCAGCAGCTCGGGGCGGTATCGGTACGAGCAGTACTTC	CASSSGRYRYEQYF
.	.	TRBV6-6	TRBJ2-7	TGTGCCAGCAGTCCAAGGGTTGCCTACGAGCAGTACTTC	CASSPRVAYEQYF
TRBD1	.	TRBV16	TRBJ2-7	TGTGCCAGCAGCCATCCCAGGGGGAGAGGAGAGCAGTACTTC	CASSHPRGRGEQYF
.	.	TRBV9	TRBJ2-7	TGTGCCAGCAGCCGAATAGACCACGAGCAGTACTTC	CASSRIDHEQYF
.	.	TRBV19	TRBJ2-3	TGTGCCAGTAGTTTGGGACTCCCCCCTTTCACAGATACGCAGTATTTT	CASSLGLPPFTDTQYF
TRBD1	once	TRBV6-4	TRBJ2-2	TGTGCCAGCAGTGACTCGCTCTGGATACCGGGACAGGGCTCCGGGGAGCTGTTTTTT	CASSDSLWIPGQGSGELFF
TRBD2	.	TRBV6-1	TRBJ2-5	TGTGCCAGCAGCGCGGGACTACAACAAGAGACCCAGTACTTC	CASSAGLQQETQYF
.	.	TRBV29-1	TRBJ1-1	TGCAGCGTTGAACGCCAGGAGAACACTGAAGCTTTCTTT	CSVERQENTEAFF
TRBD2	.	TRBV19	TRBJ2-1	TGTGCCAGTAGTAAGCGGACTAGCGGGGGTCTATACAATGAGCAGTTCTTC	CASSKRTSGGLYNEQFF
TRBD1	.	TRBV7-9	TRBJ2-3	TGTGCCAGCAGACGGACAGGGGTCCTCACAGATACGCAGTATTTT	CASRRTGVLTDTQYF
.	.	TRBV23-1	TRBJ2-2	TGCGCCAGACCCGAGGAGGGGGGCACCGGGGAGCTGTTTTTT	CARPEEGGTGELFF
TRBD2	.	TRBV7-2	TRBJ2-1	TGTGCCAGCAGCTTGCTTCTAGCGGGAGGGGCCACTGAGCAGTTCTTC	CASSLLLAGGATEQFF
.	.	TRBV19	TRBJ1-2	TGTGCCAGTAGTATAGATAACGCCAGTAGAGGTGGCTACACCTTC	CASSIDNASRGGYTF
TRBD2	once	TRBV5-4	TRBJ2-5	TGTGCCAGCAGCTTGGGGGGACTAGCGGAAGAGACCCAGTACTTC	CASSLGGLAEETQYF
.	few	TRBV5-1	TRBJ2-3	TGCGCCAGCAGCTTGGCTGATACGCAGTATTTT	CASSLADTQYF